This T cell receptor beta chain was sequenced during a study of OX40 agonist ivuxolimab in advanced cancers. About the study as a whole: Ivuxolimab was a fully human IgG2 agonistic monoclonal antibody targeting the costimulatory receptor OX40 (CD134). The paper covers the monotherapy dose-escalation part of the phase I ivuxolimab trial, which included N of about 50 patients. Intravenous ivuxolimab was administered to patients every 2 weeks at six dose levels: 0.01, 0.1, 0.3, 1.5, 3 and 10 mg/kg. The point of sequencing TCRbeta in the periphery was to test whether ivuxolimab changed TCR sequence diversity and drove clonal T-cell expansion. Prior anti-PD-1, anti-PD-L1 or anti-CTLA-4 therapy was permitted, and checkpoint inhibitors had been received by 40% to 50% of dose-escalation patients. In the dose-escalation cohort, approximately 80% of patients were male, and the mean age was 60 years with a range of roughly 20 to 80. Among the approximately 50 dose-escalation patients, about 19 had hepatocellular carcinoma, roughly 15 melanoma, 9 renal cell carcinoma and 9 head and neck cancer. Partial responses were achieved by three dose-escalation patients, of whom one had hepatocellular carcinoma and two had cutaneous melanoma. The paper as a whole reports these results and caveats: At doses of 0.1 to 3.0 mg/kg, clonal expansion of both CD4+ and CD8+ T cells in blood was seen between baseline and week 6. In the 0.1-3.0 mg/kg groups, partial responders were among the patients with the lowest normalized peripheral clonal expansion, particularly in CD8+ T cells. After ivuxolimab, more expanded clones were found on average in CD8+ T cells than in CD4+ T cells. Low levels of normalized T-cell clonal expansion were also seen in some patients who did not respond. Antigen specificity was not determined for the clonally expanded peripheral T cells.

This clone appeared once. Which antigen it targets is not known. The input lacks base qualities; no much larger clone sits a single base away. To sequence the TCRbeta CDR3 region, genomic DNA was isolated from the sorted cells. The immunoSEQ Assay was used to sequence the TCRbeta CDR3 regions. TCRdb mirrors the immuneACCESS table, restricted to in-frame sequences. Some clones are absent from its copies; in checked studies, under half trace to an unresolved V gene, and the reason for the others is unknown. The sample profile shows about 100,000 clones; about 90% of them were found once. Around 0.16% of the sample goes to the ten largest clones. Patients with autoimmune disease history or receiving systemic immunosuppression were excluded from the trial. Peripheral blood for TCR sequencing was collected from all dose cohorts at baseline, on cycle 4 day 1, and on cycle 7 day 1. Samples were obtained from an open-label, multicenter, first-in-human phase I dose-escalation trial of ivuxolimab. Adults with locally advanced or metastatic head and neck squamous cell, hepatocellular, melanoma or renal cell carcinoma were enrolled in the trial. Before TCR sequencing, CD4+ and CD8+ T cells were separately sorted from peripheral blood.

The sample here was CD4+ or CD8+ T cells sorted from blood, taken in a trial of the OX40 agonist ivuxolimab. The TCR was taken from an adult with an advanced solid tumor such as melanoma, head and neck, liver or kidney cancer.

The CDR3 is CASSSPGTPKGETQYF. Read as DNA, the sequence is TGTGCCAGTAGTAGCCCCGGGACACCAAAAGGGGAGACCCAGTACTTC. The V and J segments used are TRBV19 and TRBJ2-5; a weak D assignment points to TRBD1 (6 bases agree). V is reduced by 4 bases and J by 5 bases, leaving a spacing of 20 bases between them. Based on the germline V gene (reference sequence), the CDR1 and CDR2 sequences are LNHDA and SQIVND. Inclusive of the bounding cysteine and phenylalanine, the CDR3 is 16 residues long. Only the CDR3 DNA is retained, 48 bases long and in frame from the first base.